The 26 T cell receptor beta chains below come from one sample, sequenced in a study of CD8+ T cells in alopecia areata. Sequencing templates came from extracted RNA that was reverse transcribed into cDNA. Produced via immunoSEQ multiplex PCR; TCRdb's table is partial and in-frame only. Of more than 12,000 clones listed, 50% to 70% were seen once; the top ten hold 11%. Alopecia areata patients gave lesional scalp punch biopsies and peripheral blood samples. The sequenced sample was skin, obtained at week 0. These receptors originate from a human donor with alopecia areata.

This clone turned up a few times. The V call is TRBV7-6, the J call TRBJ2-5; 8 bases align to TRBD1. The length of the CDR3 is 16 residues. CDR1 SGHVS and CDR2 FNYEAQ come from the germline V gene. Losses at the gene ends were 1 base for V and 2 bases for J; bases not matched to a gene: 6. The CDR3 region is CASSLGSGQGQETQYF. DNA for the CDR3: TGTGCCAGCAGCTTAGGGTCCGGACAGGGTCAAGAGACCCAGTACTTC.

This clone is medium-sized within its sample. This rearrangement joins TRBV4-3 to TRBJ2-7, with D maybe TRBD2 (5 bases). V gave up 1 base and J gave up 8 bases, with 12 bases separating them. Per germline, CDR1 LGHNA and CDR2 YSLEER. The CDR3 extends over 13 amino acids. In nucleotides, the CDR3 is TGCGCCAGCAGCCAAGGGAACGGGGTCAAGCAGTACTTC. Its translation: CASSQGNGVKQYF.

The chain has TRBV6-1 and TRBJ2-1, with 9 positions matching TRBD2. This CDR3 contains 14 residues. V trimming: 7 bases; J trimming: 10 bases; junction bases outside the gene matches: 11. Germline V gene sequence: CDR1 MNHNS, CDR2 SASEGT. This CDR3 is CASNMAGGSGEQFF. The CDR3 coding sequence is TGTGCCAGCAACATGGCGGGGGGGTCAGGGGAGCAGTTCTTC.

The sample holds a few counts of this clone. The rearrangement joins TRBV19 to TRBJ2-1, with D perhaps matching TRBD1 (6 bases). The CDR3 is made up of 13 amino acids. The germline CDR1 and CDR2 sequences are LNHDA and SQIVND (reference sequence). The V end was cut by 4 bases, the J end by 5 bases, with 9 bases between. The CDR3 sequence is CASSRDNNNEQFF. As DNA, the CDR3 is TGTGCCAGTAGTAGGGACAATAACAATGAGCAGTTCTTC.

The chain has TRBV28 and TRBJ1-1; D is uncertain. From germline, CDR1 is MDHEN and CDR2 SYDVKM. The V and J ends lost 6 bases and 5 bases respectively, with 13 bases between them. The CDR3 length is 13 residues. CDR3 loop: CASSFHMATEAFF. The DNA for the CDR3 is TGTGCCAGCAGCTTCCATATGGCGACTGAAGCTTTCTTT.

The chain joins TRBV7-2 to TRBJ2-7, with a weak D call TRBD2 (6 bases). The CDR3 consists of 14 residues. V shed 1 base and J shed 4 bases, with 11 bases lying between them. CDR1 is SGHTA, CDR2 FQGNSA, per germline. CDR3 coding DNA: TGTGCCAGCAGCTTAGTGGGGACTTATTACGAGCAGTACTTC. Translated: CASSLVGTYYEQYF.

This chain links TRBV7-9 with TRBJ2-7; D might be TRBD1 (5 bases). V was pared by 5 bases and J by 5 bases, with 25 bases between. CDR3 length: 17 amino acids. CDR1 is SEHNR and CDR2 is FQNEAQ in the germline V gene (reference sequence). The CDR3 spells CASSPHPRGQPRDEQYF. As DNA, the CDR3 is TGTGCCAGCAGCCCACACCCCCGCGGACAACCAAGGGACGAGCAGTACTTC.

The chain recombines TRBV10-3 with TRBJ1-3; the D is unclear. V was trimmed by 0 bases and J by 2 bases, leaving 8 bases between them. The CDR3 is 15 amino acids. Germline CDR1 reads ENHRY; CDR2 reads SYGVKD. The CDR3 protein is CAISESNGAGNTIYF. The CDR3 bases are TGTGCCATCAGTGAGTCGAACGGGGCTGGAAACACCATATATTTT.

V is TRBV6-6 and J is TRBJ1-1, with no clear D. Germline CDR1 and CDR2: MNHNY and SVGAGI (reference sequence). V was clipped by 4 bases and J by 12 bases, with 21 bases between them. CDR3 length equals 14 residues. DNA for the CDR3: TGTGCCAGCAGTTCCAGGACTGCCCAGTTTGGGTCTTTCTTT. It translates to CASSSRTAQFGSFF.

The chain joins TRBV28 to TRBJ1-5; 7 positions match TRBD1. The V gene end was trimmed by 7 bases and the J gene end by 0 bases; junction bases not matched to a gene: 9. Germline lookup yields CDR1 MDHEN and CDR2 SYDVKM. The CDR3 is 16 amino acids. The CDR3 DNA is TGTGCCAGCACTAAACCAGGGGGGTATAGCAATCAGCCCCAGCATTTT. It translates to CASTKPGGYSNQPQHF.

This clone has just a few counts. The chain employs TRBV4-1 and TRBJ1-1, with D possibly matching TRBD1 (6 bases). The CDR3 is 17 amino acids. Germline CDR1 and CDR2: MGHRA and YSYEKL. V shed 0 bases and J shed 0 bases, with 14 bases lying between them. DNA for the CDR3: TGCGCCAGCAGCCAAGATTTTTGGACAGCTATGAACACTGAAGCTTTCTTT. The encoded protein is CASSQDFWTAMNTEAFF.

This chain links TRBV7-2 with TRBJ2-3, with a weak D call TRBD2 (5 bases). Germline CDR1 is SGHTA and CDR2 is FQGNSA. The length of the CDR3 is 17 residues. Deletions cut 5 bases from V and 4 bases from J, with 22 bases between. For the CDR3, the DNA is TGTGCCAGCAGCCACAGAGGGATGGGCCTGAGGGCAGATACGCAGTATTTT. Translating gives CASSHRGMGLRADTQYF.

The V gene is TRBV7-2, the J gene TRBJ2-3, with unresolved D. V lost 5 bases to trimming and J lost 2 bases, with 5 bases between them. The CDR3 is 12 residues long. Germline assignment: CDR1 SGHTA and CDR2 FQGNSA. The CDR3 DNA reads as TGTGCCAGCAGCGAAAACACAGATACGCAGTATTTT. Translating gives CASSENTDTQYF.

The chain combines TRBV9 with TRBJ2-2; D gene ambiguous. V shed 4 bases and J shed 7 bases, with 17 bases lying between them. CDR1 and CDR2 (germline): SGDLS, YYNGEE. The length of the CDR3 is 15 residues. The CDR3: CASSTPGFGNGELFF. The DNA of the CDR3 is TGTGCCAGCAGCACCCCAGGTTTTGGCAACGGGGAGCTGTTTTTT. Full variable domain (outside the CDR3, taken from reference TRBV9 and TRBJ2-2): DSGVTQTPKHLITATGQRVTLRCSPRSGDLSVYWYQQSLDQGLQFLIQYYNGEERAKGNILERFSAQQFPDLHSELNLSSLELGDSALYFCASSTPGFGNGELFFGEGSRLTVL.

The chain's CDR3 is CAWRGALGYEQFF. The CDR3 nucleotides read TGTGCCTGGAGGGGGGCCTTGGGGTATGAGCAGTTCTTC. The J gene is TRBJ2-1, the V gene TRBV30, with TRBD1 as a possible D gene (6 bases). Germline CDR1 is GTSNPN and CDR2 is SVGIG (reference sequence). The CDR3 covers 13 residues. Between the trimmed V and J ends, which lost 3 bases and 8 bases, there was a span of 14 bases. The complete variable domain, with remaining parts taken from reference TRBV30 and TRBJ2-1, reads SQTIHQWPATLVQPVGSPLSLECTVEGTSNPNLYWYRQAAGRGLQLLFYSVGIGQISSEVPQNLSASRPQDRQFILSSKKLLLSDSGFYLCAWRGALGYEQFFGPGTRLTVL.

The chain carries TRBV5-6 and TRBJ1-2; 7 nucleotides agree with TRBD1. The CDR3 sequence is 15 residues long. Germline V CDR1 and CDR2: SGHDT, YYEEEE. V gave up 5 bases and J gave up 8 bases; unmatched junction bases: 15. CDR3 amino acids: CASRVRRKGAGGYTF. The DNA of the CDR3 is TGTGCCAGCAGAGTAAGACGGAAGGGGGCGGGCGGCTACACCTTC.

This chain joins TRBV28 and TRBJ1-2; unclear D gene. Germline CDR1 and CDR2: MDHEN and SYDVKM. Trimming left V 2 bases short and J 5 bases short, with 9 bases between. This CDR3 region has 13 residues. The CDR3 DNA reads TGTGCCAGCAGTTTAAGTAGGATGTATGGCTACACCTTC. Its translation is CASSLSRMYGYTF.

The chain joins TRBV5-5 to TRBJ1-2, with D perhaps matching TRBD1 (6 bases). The CDR3 has 13 amino acids. V lost 9 bases, J lost 2 bases, and 14 bases lay in between. Germline assignment: CDR1 SGHKS and CDR2 YYEKEE (reference sequence). The CDR3 reads CATSRGGNYGYTF. CDR3 nucleotide sequence: TGTGCCACCTCCAGGGGTGGGAACTATGGCTACACCTTC.

CDR3 sequence reads: CASKTGPTEAFF. In DNA form, the CDR3 reads TGTGCCAGTAAGACAGGGCCCACTGAAGCTTTCTTT. The chain links TRBV28 to TRBJ1-1; 7 nucleotides line up with TRBD1. CDR3 length: 12 residues. CDR1 is MDHEN and CDR2 is SYDVKM in the germline V gene. J gave up 4 bases and V 9 bases, and 5 bases lay outside the gene matches.

The chain couples TRBV4-3 to TRBJ1-1; D is perhaps TRBD1 (5 bases). The germline CDR1 and CDR2 sequences are LGHNA and YSLEER. Trimming left V 2 bases short and J 5 bases short, with 15 bases between. The CDR3 extends over 15 amino acids. CDR3 in amino acids: CASSQPRGRATEAFF. CDR3 bases: TGCGCCAGCAGCCAACCTCGGGGCAGGGCAACTGAAGCTTTCTTT.

V gene TRBV5-4 combines with J gene TRBJ2-5, with TRBD2 matching 9 bases. The closer fit of TRBJ2-7 to the DNA end suggests the J call may be wrong. There are 15 residues in the CDR3. In germline, CDR1 is SGHNT, CDR2 YYREEE (reference sequence). This CDR3 is CASSLYQRGAYEQYF. CDR3 bases: TGTGCCAGCAGCTTGTATCAGCGGGGGGCCTACGAGCAGTACTTC.

The chain recombines TRBV15 with TRBJ1-6; D remains ambiguous. CDR1 is LNHNV, CDR2 YYDKDF, per germline (reference sequence). The V end lost 4 bases, the J end lost 0 bases, and 10 bases lay between the germline ends. The CDR3 length is 16 residues. The CDR3, as DNA: TGTGCCACCAGCACGAGAGTCGGCTCCTATAATTCACCCCTCCACTTT. This codes for CATSTRVGSYNSPLHF.

The CDR3 here is CASSLLGQGGDQPQHF. In DNA, the CDR3 is TGTGCCAGCAGTTTATTAGGACAGGGAGGGGATCAGCCCCAGCATTTT. The gene calls are TRBV28 and TRBJ1-5; 8 bases line up with TRBD1. Germline loops: CDR1 MDHEN, CDR2 SYDVKM. The V segment lost 1 base and the J segment 5 bases; nucleotides outside the gene matches: 7. The CDR3 extends over 16 amino acids.

In this sample, this clone turned up once. The rearrangement joins TRBV6-5 to TRBJ1-1; D perhaps matches TRBD1 (6 bases). Germline CDR1 reads MNHEY; CDR2 reads SVGAGI. The CDR3 spans 13 residues. The germline V and J ends were trimmed by 0 bases and 9 bases, with 11 bases remaining between them. The CDR3 bases are TGTGCCAGCAGTTACTCGACCCAGGGGAAAGCTTTCTTT. Translating gives CASSYSTQGKAFF.

This clone was seen a handful of times. The gene calls are TRBV30 and TRBJ1-1; D is possibly TRBD1 (5 bases). In germline, CDR1 is GTSNPN, CDR2 SVGIG (reference sequence). Trimming took off 0 bases at V and 5 bases at J, with 10 bases between the two ends. The CDR3 consists of 13 residues. The CDR3, as DNA: TGTGCCTGGAGTGTATTGTGGGGGACTGAAGCTTTCTTT. Translation: CAWSVLWGTEAFF.

V is TRBV7-9 and J is TRBJ1-1, with TRBD1 as a possible D gene (6 bases). The CDR3 loop spans 15 amino acids. Germline V gene lookup returns CDR1 SEHNR and CDR2 FQNEAQ (reference sequence). Trimming left V 2 bases short and J 1 base short, with 11 bases between. CDR3 nucleotides: TGTGCCAGCAGCTTAAATGCAGGGGCGAACACTGAAGCTTTCTTT. Protein product: CASSLNAGANTEAFF.